The 8 T cell receptor beta chains reported below all come from one sample, sequenced in a study of OX40 agonist ivuxolimab in advanced cancers. TCRdb keeps only in-frame clones here, not all; method: immunoSEQ multiplex PCR. The sample consists of approximately 87,000 clones, about 93% of them appearing once. Here the sequenced sample was CD4+ or CD8+ T cells sorted from blood, taken in a trial of the OX40 agonist ivuxolimab. Receptor source: an adult with an advanced solid tumor such as melanoma, head and neck, liver or kidney cancer.

In DNA, the CDR3 is TGTGCCAGCTCCGGGACAGAGAACACTGAAGCTTTCTTT. It codes for CASSGTENTEAFF. The chain is built from TRBV18 and TRBJ1-1, with 7 bases lining up with TRBD1. J was trimmed by 1 base and V by 6 bases; bases with no gene match: 2. The V gene's germline CDR1 is KGHSH and CDR2 LQKENI. The CDR3 is made up of 13 amino acids.

This clone is a singleton in its sample. J is TRBJ2-7 and V is TRBV9, with D perhaps TRBD2 (5 bases). The germline V gene encodes CDR1 SGDLS and CDR2 YYNGEE. The CDR3 contains 15 residues. The V gene lost 0 bases and the J gene lost 3 bases, with 13 bases spanning the gap. The CDR3 region has the DNA TGTGCCAGCAGCGTAGGTCACGGGAACTACTACGAGCAGTACTTC. This codes for CASSVGHGNYYEQYF.

This clone appeared a single time. This chain joins TRBV19 and TRBJ2-1; TRBD2 aligns across 7 bases. This CDR3 region has 16 residues. J lost 10 bases, V lost 3 bases, and 15 bases had no gene match. Looked up from germline, CDR1 is LNHDA and CDR2 is SQIVND (reference sequence). The chain's CDR3 is CASSIRSGFKLEEQFF. The CDR3 DNA sequence: TGTGCCAGTAGTATCCGTAGCGGGTTCAAGCTTGAGGAGCAGTTCTTC.

This rearrangement joins TRBV28 to TRBJ2-5; D is ambiguous. The CDR3 totals 13 residues. V lost 6 bases, J lost 4 bases, and 12 bases lay in between. Germline CDR1 is MDHEN and CDR2 is SYDVKM. The CDR3 nucleotides read TGTGCCAGCAGGGTGGACCGGGCAGAGACCCAGTACTTC. Its protein product is CASRVDRAETQYF.

The V gene is TRBV9, the J gene TRBJ2-7, with D tentatively TRBD2 (6 bases). The CDR3 is 16 residues long. With 0 bases removed from V and 0 bases from J, the gap between germline ends came to 13 bases. Germline CDR1 SGDLS, CDR2 YYNGEE. The CDR3 region is CASSVGPGVSSYEQYF. For the CDR3, the DNA is TGTGCCAGCAGCGTAGGCCCGGGAGTCTCCTCCTACGAGCAGTACTTC.

The J gene is TRBJ2-1, the V gene TRBV7-6; D unclear. CDR1 is SGHVS and CDR2 is FNYEAQ in the germline V gene. The V end was cut by 2 bases, the J end by 10 bases, with 15 bases between. This CDR3 has 14 residues. The CDR3 is CASSLTYSGNEQFF. The CDR3 DNA reads TGTGCCAGCAGCTTAACATACTCGGGTAACGAGCAGTTCTTC. Variable domain in full (rest from reference TRBV7-6 and TRBJ2-1): GAGVSQSPRYKVTKRGQDVALRCDPISGHVSLYWYRQALGQGPEFLTYFNYEAQQDKSGLPNDRFSAERPEGSISTLTIQRTEQRDSAMYRCASSLTYSGNEQFFGPGTRLTVL.

This rearrangement joins TRBV28 to TRBJ2-7, with D perhaps matching TRBD2 (6 bases). CDR1 is MDHEN and CDR2 is SYDVKM in the germline V gene. The CDR3 is made up of 13 amino acids. V gave up 5 bases and J gave up 7 bases, with 15 bases separating them. The CDR3 region has the DNA TGTGCCAGCAGTGGTAGCGGCCCCCTGGAGCAGTACTTC. It encodes CASSGSGPLEQYF.

The chain combines TRBV11-3 with TRBJ2-7; 15 positions agree with TRBD2. The germline gives CDR1 SGHNT, CDR2 YENEEA. V lost 0 bases, J lost 7 bases, and 1 base stayed unmatched. The CDR3 consists of 15 residues. This CDR3 is CASSLEGLAGGEQYF. The CDR3 coding sequence is TGTGCCAGCAGCTTAGAGGGACTAGCGGGGGGTGAGCAGTACTTC.